The sequence of this T cell receptor beta chain was determined in a study of blood T cell repertoires in COVID-19 (dated by TCRdb to about 2020). A note on the overall study: Samples covering the acute and convalescent phases of COVID-19 were provided by collaborators in the United States, Italy and Spain. The prospective study material was composed of cDNA or gDNA derived from T cells, B-cell-depleted T cells, or PBMCs. Subjects who had been exposed to COVID-19, were actively infected with it, or had recovered from it provided the deeply sampled blood TCRbeta repertoires that made up the dataset. The repertoires were released in a freely available public database meant as a resource for research on the immune response to SARS-CoV-2. Samples came from the ongoing ImmuneRACE study (first 160 participants) plus 1,254 subjects from 6 global collaborators. The sample metadata nearly always contained a de-identified subject ID, COVID-19 status, age in years and sex. Where available, HLA class I and class II types were taken from metadata supplied by the sample provider and were not determined by assay-based typing. Results the study describes overall, beyond this receptor: Clinical and demographic metadata were provided uncurated, with the amount varying by source and participant.

The CDR3 measures 15 amino acids from cysteine to phenylalanine. The sequence is cut down to CDR3 DNA, 45 bases in frame from base 1. V trim: 9 bases; J trim: 8 bases; unmatched bases: 12. The germline V gene (reference sequence) supplies CDR1 MNHEY and CDR2 SMNVEV. Collaborating institutions collected whole blood in K2EDTA tubes following their own protocols. Collaborator samples were shipped for TCRbeta analysis as frozen whole blood, isolated PBMCs, or DNA extracted from either sample type. The immunoSEQ Assay, a bias-controlled multiplex PCR, was used to amplify TCRbeta CDR3 regions from genomic DNA. On the authors' methods: Within the assay, amplification of reference gene primers was used to estimate how many nucleated cells each sample contained. To quantify the absolute abundance of each unique TCRbeta CDR3 rearrangement, sequence reads were collapsed and filtered. For each sample, productive Simpson clonality was calculated as the square root of Simpson's diversity index over productive rearrangements. TCRdb mirrors the immuneACCESS table, restricted to in-frame sequences. Some clones are absent from its copies; in checked studies, under half trace to an unresolved V gene, and the reason for the others is unknown. V and J calls and clone size are given by that table; D and trimming were obtained from the DNA. The sample yields around 150,000 clones; more than 65% were counted once. The ten largest make up more than 5.5% of the sample.

To note about this clone: No cognate antigen has been identified for it. No base-level quality is on record; no much larger clone is a single base apart.

The sequenced sample was peripheral blood. This clonotype was obtained from a woman aged 45-59 years in a cohort sampled during active or convalescent COVID-19. The sequence is built from TRBV27 and TRBJ2-1; 11 nucleotides in the junction match TRBD1. The DNA reads TGTGCCAGTTGGAGGGGACAGGGGGGATGGGATGAGCAGTTCTTC. It codes for CASWRGQGGWDEQFF.